This TCR beta chain was obtained from a study of OX40 agonist ivuxolimab in advanced cancers. Across the whole study: Patients got intravenous ivuxolimab at 0.01 to 10 mg/kg every 2 weeks.

Libraries were prepared by immunoSEQ multiplex PCR; TCRdb keeps only in-frame clonotypes and omits some of them. The sample comprises tens of thousands of clones, about 92% of which are singletons, and about 1.8% rests with the top ten. The CDR3 has 14 amino acids. V lost 6 bases, J lost 3 bases, and 2 bases stayed unmatched. Germline CDR1 and CDR2: ENHRY and SYGVKD. The receptor was isolated from an adult with an advanced solid tumor such as melanoma, head and neck, liver or kidney cancer. The chain links TRBV10-3 to TRBJ2-3; 11 bases line up with TRBD2. Source: CD4+ or CD8+ T cells sorted from blood, taken in a trial of the OX40 agonist ivuxolimab. In DNA, the CDR3 is TGTGCCATCAGCCGGACTAGCGGGACAGATACGCAGTATTTT. Residues: CAISRTSGTDTQYF.